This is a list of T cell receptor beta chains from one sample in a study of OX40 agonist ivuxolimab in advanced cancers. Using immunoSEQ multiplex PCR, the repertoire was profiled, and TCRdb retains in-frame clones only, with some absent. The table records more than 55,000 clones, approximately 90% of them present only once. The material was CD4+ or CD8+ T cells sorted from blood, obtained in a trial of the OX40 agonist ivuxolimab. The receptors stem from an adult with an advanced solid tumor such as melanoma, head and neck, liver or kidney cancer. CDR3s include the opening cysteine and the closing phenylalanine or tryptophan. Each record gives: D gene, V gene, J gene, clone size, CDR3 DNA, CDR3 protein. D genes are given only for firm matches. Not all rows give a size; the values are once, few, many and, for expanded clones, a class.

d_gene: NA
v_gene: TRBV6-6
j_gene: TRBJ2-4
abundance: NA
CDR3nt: TGTGCCAGCGGACGGACCCAGGGGCCCAAAAACATTCAGTACTTC
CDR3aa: CASGRTQGPKNIQYF

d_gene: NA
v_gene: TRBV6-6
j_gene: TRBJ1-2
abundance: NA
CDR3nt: TGTGCCAGCACCTCGCGACCGAAAGATTATGGCTACACCTTC
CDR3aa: CASTSRPKDYGYTF

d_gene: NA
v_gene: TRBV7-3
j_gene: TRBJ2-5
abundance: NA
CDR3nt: TGTGCCAGCAGCTTAACTGGAAGGACAGAAGAGACCCAGTACTTC
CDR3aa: CASSLTGRTEETQYF

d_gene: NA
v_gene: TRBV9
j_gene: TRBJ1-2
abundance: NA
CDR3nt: TGTGCCAGCAGCGTGGGCCCAACGCCCTCTTCTAACTATGGCTACACCTTC
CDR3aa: CASSVGPTPSSNYGYTF

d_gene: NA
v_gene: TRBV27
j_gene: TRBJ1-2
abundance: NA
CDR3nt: TGTGCCAGCGCAGGGACGACAATTGGGGGCTACACCTTC
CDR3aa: CASAGTTIGGYTF

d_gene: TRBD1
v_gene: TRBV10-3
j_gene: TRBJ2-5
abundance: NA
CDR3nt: TGTGCCATCAGTGCCCGGACAGGGGAGACCCAGTACTTC
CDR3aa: CAISARTGETQYF

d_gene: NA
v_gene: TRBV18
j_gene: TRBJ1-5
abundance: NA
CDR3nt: TGTGCCAGCTCACCGGGAGGGGATCAGCCCCAGCATTTT
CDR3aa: CASSPGGDQPQHF

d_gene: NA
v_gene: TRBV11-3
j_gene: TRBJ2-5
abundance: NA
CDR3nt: TGTGCCAGCAGCCGCGGGGCCCAAGAGACCCAGTACTTC
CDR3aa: CASSRGAQETQYF

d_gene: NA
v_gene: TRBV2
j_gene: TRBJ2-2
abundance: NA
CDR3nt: TGTGCCAGCAGTGTTGGCGGGAACACCGGGGAGCTGTTTTTT
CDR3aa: CASSVGGNTGELFF

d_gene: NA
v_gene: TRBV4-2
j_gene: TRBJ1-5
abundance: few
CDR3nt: TGTGCCAGCAGCCAAGATGACCATCAGCCCCAGCATTTT
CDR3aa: CASSQDDHQPQHF

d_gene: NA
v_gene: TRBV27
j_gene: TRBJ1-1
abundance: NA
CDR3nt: TGTGCCAGCAGCCCGTGGGGGGAGAACACTGAAGCTTTCTTT
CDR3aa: CASSPWGENTEAFF

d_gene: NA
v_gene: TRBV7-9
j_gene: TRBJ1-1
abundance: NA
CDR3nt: TGTGCCAGCAGCTTACTGAATGGTAACACTGAAGCTTTCTTT
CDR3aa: CASSLLNGNTEAFF

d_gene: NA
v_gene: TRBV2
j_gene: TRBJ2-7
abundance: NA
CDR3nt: TGTGCCAGCAACGGGGAGCCCTACGAGCAGTACTTC
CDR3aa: CASNGEPYEQYF

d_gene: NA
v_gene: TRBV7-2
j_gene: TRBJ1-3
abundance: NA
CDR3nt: TGTGCCAGCAGCTTTAGTTTTCAGGCGGGAAACACCATATATTTT
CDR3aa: CASSFSFQAGNTIYF

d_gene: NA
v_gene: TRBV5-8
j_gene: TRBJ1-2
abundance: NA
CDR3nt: TGTGCCAGCAGCTTGGAACTTGGCAGCTATGGCTACACCTTC
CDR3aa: CASSLELGSYGYTF

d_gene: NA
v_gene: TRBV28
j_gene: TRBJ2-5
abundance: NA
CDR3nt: TGTGCCAGCAGTCTTCCGAGAGGGGCAGGGAGAGGGGAGACCCAGTACTTC
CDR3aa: CASSLPRGAGRGETQYF

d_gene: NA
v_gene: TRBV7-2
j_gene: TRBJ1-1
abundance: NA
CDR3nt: TGTGCCAGCAGCCCGGCCGGGGGCACTGAAGCTTTCTTT
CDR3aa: CASSPAGGTEAFF

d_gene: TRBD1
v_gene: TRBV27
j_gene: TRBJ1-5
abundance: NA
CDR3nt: TGTGCCAGCAGTTCGACAGGGGTTAGCAATCAGCCCCAGCATTTT
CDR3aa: CASSSTGVSNQPQHF

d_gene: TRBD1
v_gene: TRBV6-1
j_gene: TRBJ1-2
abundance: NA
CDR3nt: TGTGCCAGCATACCGGACAGGGACTATGGCTACACCTTC
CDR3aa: CASIPDRDYGYTF

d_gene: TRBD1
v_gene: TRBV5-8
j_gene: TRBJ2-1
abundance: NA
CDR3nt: TGTGCCAGCAGCCCGGACAGGGGCGCGGATGAGCAGTTCTTC
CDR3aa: CASSPDRGADEQFF

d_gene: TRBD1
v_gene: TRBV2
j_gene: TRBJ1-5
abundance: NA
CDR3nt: TGTGCCAGCAGTGTACAGGGGGCCAATCAGCCCCAGCATTTT
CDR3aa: CASSVQGANQPQHF

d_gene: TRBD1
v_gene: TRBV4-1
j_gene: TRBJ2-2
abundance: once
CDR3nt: TGCGCCAGCAGCCAAGAAGGGACAGGGGGAAGGGGGGAGCTGTTTTTT
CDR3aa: CASSQEGTGGRGELFF

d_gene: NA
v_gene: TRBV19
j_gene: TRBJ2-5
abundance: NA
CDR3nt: TGTGCCAGTAGTACGGACAGTCCCGAGACCCAGTACTTC
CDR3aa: CASSTDSPETQYF

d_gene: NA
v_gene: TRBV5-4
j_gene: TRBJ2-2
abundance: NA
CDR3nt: TGTGCCAGCAGCCCCCGGGGAGGGGGCGTCTCCGGGGAGCTGTTTTTT
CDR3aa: CASSPRGGGVSGELFF

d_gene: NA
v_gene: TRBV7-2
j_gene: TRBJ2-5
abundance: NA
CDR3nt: TGTGCCAGCAGCTTAGCCCCCGGGAACTACCAAGAGACCCAGTACTTC
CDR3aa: CASSLAPGNYQETQYF